Below are 11 T cell receptor beta chains sequenced from a single sample in a study of T cell changes during pregnancy in multiple sclerosis. Libraries were prepared by immunoSEQ multiplex PCR; TCRdb keeps only in-frame clonotypes and omits some of them. Among tens of thousands of clones, 92% were seen once, and the ten largest hold about 0.15%. Sequencing used CD4+ T cells from peripheral blood mononuclear cells, obtained after pregnancy. These receptors were collected from a female donor in good health, enrolled as a control in a pregnancy study.

The chain carries TRBV4-2 and TRBJ2-7; 9 positions agree with TRBD1. Germline values: CDR1 LGHNA, CDR2 YNFKEQ. J lost 2 bases, V lost 1 base, and 24 bases had no gene match. The CDR3 has 22 amino acids. CDR3 amino acids: CASSQAISDRGTYVYLTYEQYF. The DNA for the CDR3 is TGTGCCAGCAGCCAAGCGATTTCCGACAGGGGGACCTACGTATACCTTACCTACGAGCAGTACTTC.

The V gene is TRBV18, the J gene TRBJ1-6; 7 nucleotides agree with TRBD1. The V gene end was trimmed by 8 bases and the J gene end by 6 bases; junction bases not matched to a gene: 10. The germline V gene encodes CDR1 KGHSH and CDR2 LQKENI. The CDR3 contains 15 residues. CDR3 nucleotides: TGTGCCAGCACGGACACGACAGGGTCTAATTCACCCCTCCACTTT. It codes for CASTDTTGSNSPLHF. Full variable domain (outside the CDR3, taken from reference TRBV18 and TRBJ1-6): NAGVMQNPRHLVRRRGQEARLRCSPMKGHSHVYWYRQLPEEGLKFMVYLQKENIIDESGMPKERFSAEFPKEGPSILRIQQVVRGDSAAYFCASTDTTGSNSPLHFGNGTRLTVT.

The sample holds a few counts of this clone. The chain's CDR3 is CASRYRGMNTQYF. As DNA, the CDR3 is TGTGCCAGCAGGTACAGGGGGATGAATACGCAGTATTTT. The chain combines TRBV2 with TRBJ2-3; 8 nucleotides agree with TRBD1. Per germline, CDR1 SNHLY and CDR2 FYNNEI. This CDR3 has 13 amino acids. V lost 6 bases and J lost 7; bases outside the gene matches: 6.

The chain is built from TRBV7-5 and TRBJ1-5; the D call of TRBD1 is as the table states it, not checked on the DNA. TRBV7-5 is a pseudogene locus. This CDR3 contains 17 residues. CDR3 in amino acids: CARSRPGGGLGNQPQHF. DNA of the CDR3: TGTGCCAGAAGCCGACCCGGAGGGGGCTTAGGTAATCAGCCCCAGCATTTT.

The chain links TRBV7-8 to TRBJ1-5; D is perhaps TRBD1 (5 bases). The CDR3 totals 15 residues. Germline V lookup: CDR1 SGHVS, CDR2 FQNEAQ. Trimming removed 1 base from V and 4 bases from J, with 11 bases in between. CDR3 in amino acids: CASSLVSQGNQPQHF. The CDR3 DNA sequence: TGTGCCAGCAGCTTAGTGTCGCAGGGAAATCAGCCCCAGCATTTT.

The V gene is TRBV21-1, the J gene TRBJ1-6. TRBV21-1 is noted as a pseudogene. There are 10 residues in the CDR3. The CDR3 loop is CASPGSPLHF. The CDR3 DNA is TGTGCCAGCCCGGGTTCACCCCTCCACTTT.

This sequence joins TRBV7-9 and TRBJ1-5; no reliable D call. Trimming took off 2 bases at V and 4 bases at J, with 12 bases between the two ends. Germline lookup yields CDR1 SEHNR and CDR2 FQNEAQ (reference sequence). This CDR3 contains 15 residues. CDR3 sequence reads: CASSLTSSENQPQHF. The DNA of the CDR3 is TGTGCCAGCAGCTTAACCAGTTCGGAGAATCAGCCCCAGCATTTT.

The chain is built from TRBV7-9 and TRBJ1-6; TRBD1 matches at 9 bases. The V and J ends lost 6 bases and 7 bases, in that order; junction bases with no gene match: 4. The CDR3 totals 14 residues. CDR1 and CDR2 from the germline V gene are SEHNR and FQNEAQ (reference sequence). The CDR3 DNA sequence: TGTGCCAGCAGGCTACAGGGGGCGAATTCACCCCTCCACTTT. Translated, it gives CASRLQGANSPLHF.

The V call is TRBV18, the J call TRBJ2-4, with TRBD1 matching 7 bases. This CDR3 has 15 residues. The germline CDR1 and CDR2 sequences are KGHSH and LQKENI. After removal of 4 bases from V and 5 bases from J, the junction contained 8 bases not matched to a gene. CDR3 amino acids: CASSLPPGTENIQYF. CDR3 coding DNA: TGTGCCAGCTCACTCCCCCCCGGGACAGAAAACATTCAGTACTTC.

This clone was counted between two and nine times. This sequence joins TRBV6-6 and TRBJ2-7, with D unresolved. The CDR3 covers 14 residues. Deletions cut 2 bases from V and 3 bases from J, with 11 bases between. Germline V gene lookup returns CDR1 MNHNY and CDR2 SVGAGI (reference sequence). The CDR3 nucleotides are TGTGCCAGCAGTTACGAAGCGTGGGTCTACGAGCAGTACTTC. This codes for CASSYEAWVYEQYF.

With regard to this clone: Germline and junction disagree at one end, which may indicate a read error. The rearrangement joins TRBV12-5 to TRBJ1-2, with unresolved D. The length of the CDR3 is 11 residues. Germline values: CDR1 LGHNT, CDR2 FRNRAP. The CDR3 loop is CASGLGAGVFF. The DNA of the CDR3 is TGTGCTAGTGGTTTGGGGGCGGGAGTCTTTTTC.